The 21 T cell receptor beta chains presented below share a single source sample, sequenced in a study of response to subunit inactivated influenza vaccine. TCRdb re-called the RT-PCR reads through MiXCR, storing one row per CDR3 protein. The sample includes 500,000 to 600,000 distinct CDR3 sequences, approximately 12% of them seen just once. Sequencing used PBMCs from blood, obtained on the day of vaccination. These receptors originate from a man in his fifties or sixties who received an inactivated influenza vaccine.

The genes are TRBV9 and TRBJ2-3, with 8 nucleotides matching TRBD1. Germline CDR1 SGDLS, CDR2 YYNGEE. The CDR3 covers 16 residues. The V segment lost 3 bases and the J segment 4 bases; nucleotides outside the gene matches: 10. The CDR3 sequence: CASSEQTGEFPDTQYF. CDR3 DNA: TGTGCCAGCAGCGAACAGACAGGGGAATTTCCAGATACGCAGTATTTT.

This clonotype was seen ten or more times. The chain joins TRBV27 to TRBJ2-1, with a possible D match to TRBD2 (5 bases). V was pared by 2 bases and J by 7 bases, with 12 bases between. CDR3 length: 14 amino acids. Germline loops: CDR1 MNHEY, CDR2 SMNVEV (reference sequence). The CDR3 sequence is CASSLGGGWNEQFF. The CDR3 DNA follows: TGTGCCAGCAGTTTAGGCGGCGGGTGGAATGAGCAGTTCTTC.

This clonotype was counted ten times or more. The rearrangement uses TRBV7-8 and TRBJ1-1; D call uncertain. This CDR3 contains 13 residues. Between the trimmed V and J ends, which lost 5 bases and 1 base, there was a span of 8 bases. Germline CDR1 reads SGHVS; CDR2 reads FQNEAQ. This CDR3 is CASSMGTNTEAFF. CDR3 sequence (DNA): TGTGCCAGCAGCATGGGCACGAACACTGAAGCTTTCTTT.

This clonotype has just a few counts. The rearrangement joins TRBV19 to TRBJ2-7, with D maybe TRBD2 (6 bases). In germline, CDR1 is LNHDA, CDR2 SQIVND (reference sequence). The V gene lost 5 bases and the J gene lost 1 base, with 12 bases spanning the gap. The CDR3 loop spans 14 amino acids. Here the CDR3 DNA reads TGTGCCAGTAGTCCGGGACTCCAATCCTACGAGCAGTACTTC. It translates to CASSPGLQSYEQYF.

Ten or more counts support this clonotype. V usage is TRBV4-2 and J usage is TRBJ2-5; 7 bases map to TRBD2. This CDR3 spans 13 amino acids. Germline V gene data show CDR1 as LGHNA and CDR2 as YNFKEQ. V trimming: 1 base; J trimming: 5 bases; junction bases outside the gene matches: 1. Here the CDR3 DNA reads TGTGCCAGCAGCCAAGGGGAGGGGGAGACCCAGTACTTC. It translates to CASSQGEGETQYF.

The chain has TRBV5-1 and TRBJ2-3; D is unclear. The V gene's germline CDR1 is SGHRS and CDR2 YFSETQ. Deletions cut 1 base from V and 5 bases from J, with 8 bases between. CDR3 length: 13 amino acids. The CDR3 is CASSLRRGDTQYF. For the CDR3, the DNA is TGCGCCAGCAGCTTGCGGCGTGGAGATACGCAGTATTTT. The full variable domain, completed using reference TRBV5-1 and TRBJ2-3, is KAGVTQTPRYLIKTRGQQVTLSCSPISGHRSVSWYQQTPGQGLQFLFEYFSETQRNKGNFPGRFSGRQFSNSRSEMNVSTLELGDSALYLCASSLRRGDTQYFGPGTRLTVL.

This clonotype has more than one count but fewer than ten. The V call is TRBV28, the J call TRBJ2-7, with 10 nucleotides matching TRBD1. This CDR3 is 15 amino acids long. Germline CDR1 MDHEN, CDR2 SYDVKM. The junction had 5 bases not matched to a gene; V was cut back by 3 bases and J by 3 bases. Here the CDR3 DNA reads TGTGCCAGCAGTTTTAGGGACAGGGGTATCTACGAGCAGTACTTC. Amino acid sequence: CASSFRDRGIYEQYF. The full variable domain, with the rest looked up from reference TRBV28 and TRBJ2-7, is DVKVTQSSRYLVKRTGEKVFLECVQDMDHENMFWYRQDPGLGLRLIYFSYDVKMKEKGDIPEGYSVSREKKERFSLILESASTNQTSMYLCASSFRDRGIYEQYFGPGTRLTVT.

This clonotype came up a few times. CDR3 loop: CASSRSSGQETQYF. The DNA of the CDR3 is TGTGCCAGCAGTCGATCTAGCGGTCAAGAGACCCAGTACTTC. The V and J genes are TRBV7-9 and TRBJ2-5; 7 nucleotides align to TRBD2. Per the germline V gene, CDR1 is SEHNR and CDR2 is FQNEAQ (reference sequence). Trimming cost V 6 bases and J 2 bases; bases outside gene matches: 6. CDR3 length: 14 residues.

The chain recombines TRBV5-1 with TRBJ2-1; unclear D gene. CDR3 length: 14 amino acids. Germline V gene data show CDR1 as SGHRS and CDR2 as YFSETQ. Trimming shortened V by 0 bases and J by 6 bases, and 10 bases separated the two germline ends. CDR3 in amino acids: CASSLEVKTNEQFF. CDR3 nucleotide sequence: TGCGCCAGCAGCTTGGAGGTCAAGACCAATGAGCAGTTCTTC.

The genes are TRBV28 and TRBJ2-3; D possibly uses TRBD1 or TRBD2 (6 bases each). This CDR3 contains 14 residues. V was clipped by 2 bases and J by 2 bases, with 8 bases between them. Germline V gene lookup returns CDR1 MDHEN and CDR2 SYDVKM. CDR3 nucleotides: TGTGCCAGCAGTTTAAGGGGGGACACAGATACGCAGTATTTT. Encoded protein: CASSLRGDTDTQYF.

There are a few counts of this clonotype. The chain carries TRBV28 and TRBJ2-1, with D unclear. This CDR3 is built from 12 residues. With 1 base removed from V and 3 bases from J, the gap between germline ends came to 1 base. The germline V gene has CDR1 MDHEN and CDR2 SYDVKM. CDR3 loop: CASSLFYNEQFF. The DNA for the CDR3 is TGTGCCAGCAGTTTATTCTACAATGAGCAGTTCTTC. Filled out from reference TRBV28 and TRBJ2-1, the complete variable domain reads DVKVTQSSRYLVKRTGEKVFLECVQDMDHENMFWYRQDPGLGLRLIYFSYDVKMKEKGDIPEGYSVSREKKERFSLILESASTNQTSMYLCASSLFYNEQFFGPGTRLTVL.

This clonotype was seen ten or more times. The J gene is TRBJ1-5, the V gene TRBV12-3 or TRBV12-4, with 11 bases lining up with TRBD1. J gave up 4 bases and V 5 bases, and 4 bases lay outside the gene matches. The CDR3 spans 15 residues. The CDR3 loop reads CASSLRDRGNQPQHF. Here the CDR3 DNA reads TGTGCCAGCAGTCTAAGGGACAGGGGGAATCAGCCCCAGCATTTT.

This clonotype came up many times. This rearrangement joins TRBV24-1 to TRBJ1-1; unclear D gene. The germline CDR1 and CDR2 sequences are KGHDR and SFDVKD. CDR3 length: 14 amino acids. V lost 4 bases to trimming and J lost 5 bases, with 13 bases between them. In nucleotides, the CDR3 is TGTGCCACCAGTGAGAACGGACGGAGTACTGAAGCTTTCTTT. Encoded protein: CATSENGRSTEAFF.

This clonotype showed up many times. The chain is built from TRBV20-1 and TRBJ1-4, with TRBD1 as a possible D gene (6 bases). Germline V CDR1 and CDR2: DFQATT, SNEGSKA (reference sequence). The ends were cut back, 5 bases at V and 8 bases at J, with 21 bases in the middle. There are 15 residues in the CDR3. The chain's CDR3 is CSAGRPQGSREKLFF. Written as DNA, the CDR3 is TGCAGTGCTGGGCGGCCGCAGGGGAGTCGGGAAAAACTGTTTTTT.

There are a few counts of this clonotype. CDR3 coding DNA: TGCAGCGTTGAAGGAGGGGGTTTGGGACTAGCGGGAGAAAGGGGGATCTATGAGCAGTTCTTC. Protein: CSVEGGGLGLAGERGIYEQFF. The chain is built from TRBV29-1 and TRBJ2-1; 14 positions match TRBD2. CDR1 SQVTM and CDR2 ANQGSEA come from the germline V gene. The CDR3 contains 21 residues. V shed 1 base, J shed 8 bases, and the junction held 22 bases outside the gene matches.

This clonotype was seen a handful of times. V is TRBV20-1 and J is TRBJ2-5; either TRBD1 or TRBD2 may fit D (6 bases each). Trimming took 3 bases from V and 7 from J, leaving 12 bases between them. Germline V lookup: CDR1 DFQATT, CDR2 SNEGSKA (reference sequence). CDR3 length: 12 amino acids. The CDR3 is CSARGGPATQYF. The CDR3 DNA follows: TGCAGTGCTAGGGGGGGCCCGGCGACCCAGTACTTC.

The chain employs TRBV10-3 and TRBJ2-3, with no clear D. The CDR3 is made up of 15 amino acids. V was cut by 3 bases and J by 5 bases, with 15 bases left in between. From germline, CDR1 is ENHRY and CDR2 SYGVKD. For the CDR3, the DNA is TGTGCCATCAGTGATCGACCTGGAGTGGGAGATACGCAGTATTTT. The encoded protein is CAISDRPGVGDTQYF.

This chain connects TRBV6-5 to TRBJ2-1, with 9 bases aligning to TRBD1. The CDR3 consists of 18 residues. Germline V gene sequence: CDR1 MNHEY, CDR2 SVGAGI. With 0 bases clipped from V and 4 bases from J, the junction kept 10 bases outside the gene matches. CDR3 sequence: CASSYSVKGQGSYNEQFF. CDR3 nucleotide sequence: TGTGCCAGCAGTTACTCGGTTAAGGGACAGGGTTCATACAATGAGCAGTTCTTC.

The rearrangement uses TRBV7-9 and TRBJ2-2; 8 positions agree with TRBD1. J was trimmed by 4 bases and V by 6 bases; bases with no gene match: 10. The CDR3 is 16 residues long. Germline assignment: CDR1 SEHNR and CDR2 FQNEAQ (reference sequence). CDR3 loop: CASRSRGHLSTGELFF. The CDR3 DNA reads TGTGCCAGCAGGTCCAGGGGGCATTTGAGCACCGGGGAGCTGTTTTTT.

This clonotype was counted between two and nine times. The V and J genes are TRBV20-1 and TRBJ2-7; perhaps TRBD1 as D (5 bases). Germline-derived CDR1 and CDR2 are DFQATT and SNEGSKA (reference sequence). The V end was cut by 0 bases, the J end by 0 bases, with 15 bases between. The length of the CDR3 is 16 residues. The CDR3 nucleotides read TGCAGTGCTAGAGATAGTGGGGCGGACCCCTCCTACGAGCAGTACTTC. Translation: CSARDSGADPSYEQYF.

CDR3 region: CASSLSQERELFF. The CDR3 bases are TGTGCCAGCAGCTTAAGTCAAGAAAGGGAGCTGTTTTTT. The chain has TRBV7-8 and TRBJ2-2, with unresolved D. The CDR3 covers 13 residues. V was cut by 2 bases and J by 9 bases, with 10 bases left in between. The germline gives CDR1 SGHVS, CDR2 FQNEAQ.